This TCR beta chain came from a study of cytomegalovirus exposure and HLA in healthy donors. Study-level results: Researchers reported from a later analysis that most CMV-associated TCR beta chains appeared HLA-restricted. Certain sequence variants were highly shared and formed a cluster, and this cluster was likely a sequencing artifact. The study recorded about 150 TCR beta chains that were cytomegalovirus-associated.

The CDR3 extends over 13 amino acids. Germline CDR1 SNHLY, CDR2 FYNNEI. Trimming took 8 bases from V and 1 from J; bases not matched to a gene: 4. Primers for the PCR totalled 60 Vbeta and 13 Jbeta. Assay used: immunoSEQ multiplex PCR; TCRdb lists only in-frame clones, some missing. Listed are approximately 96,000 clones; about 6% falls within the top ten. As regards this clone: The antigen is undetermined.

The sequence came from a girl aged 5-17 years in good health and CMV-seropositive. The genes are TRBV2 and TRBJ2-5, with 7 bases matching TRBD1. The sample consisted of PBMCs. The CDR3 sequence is CASVRDSQETQYF. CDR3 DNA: TGTGCCAGCGTTAGGGACAGCCAAGAGACCCAGTACTTC.